This paragraph covers one TCR beta chain sequence. These data belong to a study of technical replicates of blood from several donors. CDR1 and CDR2 from the germline V gene are SGHDN and FVKESK. V was clipped by 1 base and J by 1 base; unmatched bases: 11. This CDR3 contains 18 residues. Profiling relied on immunoSEQ multiplex PCR, and the TCRdb table lists in-frame clones only, not all of them. The sample holds roughly 76,000 clones; approximately 94% are singletons and the top ten take around 0.4%. Sequencing used T cells isolated from PBMCs. The sequence came from a human donor in good health. The chain couples TRBV14 to TRBJ2-7; 9 positions match TRBD1. CDR3: CASSQVYGTGKLSYEQYF. CDR3 nucleotide sequence: TGTGCCAGCAGCCAAGTTTATGGGACAGGGAAGTTATCCTACGAGCAGTACTTC. Variable domain in full (rest from reference TRBV14 and TRBJ2-7): EAGVTQFPSHSVIEKGQTVTLRCDPISGHDNLYWYRRVMGKEIKFLLHFVKESKQDESGMPNNRFLAERTGGTYSTLKVQPAELEDSGVYFCASSQVYGTGKLSYEQYFGPGTRLTVT.